A single sample is the source of the 6 T cell receptor beta chains below, sequenced in a study of blood T cell repertoires in COVID-19. Measured with immunoSEQ multiplex PCR; TCRdb has only the in-frame clones, and not every one. The table includes 290,000 or so clones, almost 85% detected once. Sequencing was performed on peripheral blood. The receptors shown here come from a man aged 50-59 years with active or convalescent COVID-19.

V usage is TRBV15 and J usage is TRBJ1-2; 7 bases agree with TRBD1. Trimming took 0 bases from V and 7 from J; bases not matched to a gene: 8. The CDR3 sequence is 15 residues long. Germline CDR1 reads LNHNV; CDR2 reads YYDKDF (reference sequence). This CDR3 is CATSRDLRTGSGYTF. The CDR3 nucleotides are TGTGCCACCAGCAGAGATCTTCGGACAGGCTCTGGCTACACCTTC.

CDR3 DNA: TGTGCCAGCAGCTCTATCCTAGGACGGGAGGGCCGGGATGAGCAGTTCTTC. Translation gives CASSSILGREGRDEQFF. The chain links TRBV11-2 to TRBJ2-1; 8 bases are shared with TRBD2. Germline V gene data show CDR1 as SGHAT and CDR2 as FQNNGV. The length of the CDR3 is 17 residues. V shed 4 bases and J 8 bases; nucleotides not matched to a gene: 16.

This rearrangement joins TRBV18 to TRBJ1-1; 8 bases line up with TRBD1. Germline CDR1 is KGHSH and CDR2 is LQKENI. V lost 2 bases and J lost 1; bases outside the gene matches: 9. The CDR3 runs 17 residues. The CDR3 DNA reads as TGTGCCAGCTCACCAATCGTCCTAGGGACAGGGAACACTGAAGCTTTCTTT. Its protein is CASSPIVLGTGNTEAFF.

This chain connects TRBV6-5 to TRBJ2-2; the D gene is possibly TRBD2 (6 bases). The V gene's germline CDR1 is MNHEY and CDR2 SVGAGI. The CDR3 totals 14 residues. Trimming left V 8 bases short and J 3 bases short, with 13 bases between. The CDR3 nucleotides are TGTGCCAGCGCTCGGCGGGAACACACCGGGGAGCTGTTTTTT. Translating it yields CASARREHTGELFF.

The chain couples TRBV5-5 to TRBJ1-2; TRBD1 is a possible D gene (5 bases). The length of the CDR3 is 16 residues. Per the germline V gene, CDR1 is SGHKS and CDR2 is YYEKEE (reference sequence). The V gene lost 2 bases and the J gene lost 4 bases, with 18 bases spanning the gap. DNA for the CDR3: TGTGCCAGCAGCTTAGTCGCTTTGACAGCCTCCTATGGCTACACCTTC. Protein: CASSLVALTASYGYTF.

The rearrangement joins TRBV24-1 to TRBJ2-1, with 7 nucleotides matching TRBD1. CDR3 size: 12 residues. Germline V gene data show CDR1 as KGHDR and CDR2 as SFDVKD. The V segment lost 5 bases and the J segment 8 bases; nucleotides outside the gene matches: 2. The CDR3 here is CATSGGGHEQFF. The CDR3 nucleotides read TGTGCCACCAGTGGAGGGGGCCATGAGCAGTTCTTC.